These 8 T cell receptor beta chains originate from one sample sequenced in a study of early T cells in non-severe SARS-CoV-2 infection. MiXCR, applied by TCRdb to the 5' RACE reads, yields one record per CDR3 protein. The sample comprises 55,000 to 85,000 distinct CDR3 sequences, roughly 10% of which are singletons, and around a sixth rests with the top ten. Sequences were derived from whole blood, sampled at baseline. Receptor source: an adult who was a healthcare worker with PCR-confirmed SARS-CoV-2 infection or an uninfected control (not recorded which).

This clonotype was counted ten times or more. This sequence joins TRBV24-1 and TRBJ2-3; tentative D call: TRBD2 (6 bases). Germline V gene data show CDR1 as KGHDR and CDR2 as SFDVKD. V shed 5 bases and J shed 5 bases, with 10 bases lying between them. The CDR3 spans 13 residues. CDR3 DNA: TGTGCCACCAGTGTGCGGCGGGAAGATACGCAGTATTTT. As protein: CATSVRREDTQYF.

CDR3: CASRLTSGANTGELFF. The CDR3 DNA sequence: TGTGCCAGCAGACTCACTAGCGGAGCGAACACCGGGGAGCTGTTTTTT. The J gene is TRBJ2-2, the V gene TRBV7-8; 8 nucleotides agree with TRBD2. Trimming removed 6 bases from V and 0 bases from J; junction bases left unmatched: 6. This CDR3 comprises 16 residues. Germline V gene data show CDR1 as SGHVS and CDR2 as FQNEAQ.

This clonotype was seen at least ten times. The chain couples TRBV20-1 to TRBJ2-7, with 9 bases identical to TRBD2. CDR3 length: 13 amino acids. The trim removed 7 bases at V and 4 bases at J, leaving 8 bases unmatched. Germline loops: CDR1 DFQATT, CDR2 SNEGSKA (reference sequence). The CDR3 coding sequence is TGCAGTGTCCGCGGGAGGGCCGAGTACGAGCAGTACTTC. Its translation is CSVRGRAEYEQYF.

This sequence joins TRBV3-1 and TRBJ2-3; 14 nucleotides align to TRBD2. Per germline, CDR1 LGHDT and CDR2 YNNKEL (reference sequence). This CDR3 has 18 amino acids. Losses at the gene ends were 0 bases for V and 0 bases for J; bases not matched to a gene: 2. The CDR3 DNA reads TGTGCCAGCAGCCAAGAGACTAGCGGGAGGGAAAGCACAGATACGCAGTATTTT. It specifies CASSQETSGRESTDTQYF.

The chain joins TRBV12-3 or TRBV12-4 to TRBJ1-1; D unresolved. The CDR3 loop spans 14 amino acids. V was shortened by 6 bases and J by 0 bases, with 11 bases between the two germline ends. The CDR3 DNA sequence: TGTGCCAGCAGCCTCTCAACGGTGAACACTGAAGCTTTCTTT. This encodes CASSLSTVNTEAFF.

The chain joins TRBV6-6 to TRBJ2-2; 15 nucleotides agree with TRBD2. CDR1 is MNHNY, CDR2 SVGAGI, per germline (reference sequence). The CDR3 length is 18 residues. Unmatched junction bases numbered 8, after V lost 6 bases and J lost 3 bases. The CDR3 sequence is CASSPRTSGRGDTGELFF. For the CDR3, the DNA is TGTGCCAGCAGCCCCCGGACTAGCGGGAGGGGGGACACCGGGGAGCTGTTTTTT.

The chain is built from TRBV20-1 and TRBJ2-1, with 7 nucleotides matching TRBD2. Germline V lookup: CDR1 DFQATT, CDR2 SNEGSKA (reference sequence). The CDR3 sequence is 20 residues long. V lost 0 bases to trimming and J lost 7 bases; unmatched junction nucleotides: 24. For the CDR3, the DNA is TGCAGTGCTAGAGATCTCGGACAAATAAGCGGGAAAGGAAGACCGAATGAGCAGTTCTTC. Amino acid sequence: CSARDLGQISGKGRPNEQFF.

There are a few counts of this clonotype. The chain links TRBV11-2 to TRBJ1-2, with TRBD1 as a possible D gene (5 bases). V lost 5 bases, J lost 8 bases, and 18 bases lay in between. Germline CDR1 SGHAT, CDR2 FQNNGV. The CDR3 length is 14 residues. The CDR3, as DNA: TGTGCCAGCAGCCCCTCCAGGGCGCCGGGCGGCTACACCTTC. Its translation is CASSPSRAPGGYTF.